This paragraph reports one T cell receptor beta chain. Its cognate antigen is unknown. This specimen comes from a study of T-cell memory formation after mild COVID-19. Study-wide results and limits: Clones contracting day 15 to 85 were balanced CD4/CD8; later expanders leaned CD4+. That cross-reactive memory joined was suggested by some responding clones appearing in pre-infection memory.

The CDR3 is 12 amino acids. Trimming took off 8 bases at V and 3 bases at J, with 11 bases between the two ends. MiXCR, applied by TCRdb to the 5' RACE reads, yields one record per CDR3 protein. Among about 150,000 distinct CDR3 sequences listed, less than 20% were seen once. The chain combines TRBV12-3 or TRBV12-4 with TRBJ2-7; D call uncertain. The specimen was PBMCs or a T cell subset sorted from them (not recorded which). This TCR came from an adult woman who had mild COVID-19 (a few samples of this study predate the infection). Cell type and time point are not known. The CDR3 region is CASVPTGYEQYF. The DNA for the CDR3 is TGTGCCAGCGTACCGACCGGCTACGAGCAGTACTTC.